This T cell receptor beta chain was sequenced for a study of blood T cell repertoires in COVID-19. Across the whole study: The samples span acute and convalescent COVID-19 from the United States, Italy and Spain. T cells, B-cell-depleted T cells, or PBMCs supplied cDNA or gDNA.

Followed over time, Seattle patients had been enrolled while infection was active. Per the original methods: By means of reference gene primer amplification, nucleated cell counts were estimated. TCRdb keeps only in-frame clones here, not all; method: immunoSEQ multiplex PCR. V, J and clone size are taken as reported in that table, and D and trimming were inferred from the DNA itself. The data hold roughly 250,000 clones, with about nine tenths observed a single time. V lost 4 bases to trimming and J lost 2 bases; unmatched junction nucleotides: 4. The germline V gene has CDR1 SGHRS and CDR2 YFSETQ. CDR3 length: 15 amino acids.

What was sequenced was peripheral blood. V usage is TRBV5-1 and J usage is TRBJ2-1, with 9 bases aligning to TRBD1. This receptor was identified in a woman younger than 45 with COVID-19, enrolled during active disease. The CDR3 DNA follows: TGCGCCAGCAGCCCCGGGACAGGGACCTACAATGAGCAGTTCTTC. Translated, it gives CASSPGTGTYNEQFF.